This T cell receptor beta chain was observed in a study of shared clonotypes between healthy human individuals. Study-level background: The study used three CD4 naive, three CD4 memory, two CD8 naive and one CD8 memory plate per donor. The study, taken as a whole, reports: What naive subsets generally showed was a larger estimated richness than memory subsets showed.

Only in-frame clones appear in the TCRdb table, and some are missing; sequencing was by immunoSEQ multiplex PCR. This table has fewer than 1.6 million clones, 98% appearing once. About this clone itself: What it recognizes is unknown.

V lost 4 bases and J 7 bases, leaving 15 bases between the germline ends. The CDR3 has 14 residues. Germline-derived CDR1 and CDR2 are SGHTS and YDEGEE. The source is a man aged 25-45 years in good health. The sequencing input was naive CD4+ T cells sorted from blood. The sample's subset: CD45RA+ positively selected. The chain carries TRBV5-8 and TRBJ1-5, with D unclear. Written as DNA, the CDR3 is TGTGCCAGCAGCAACCGTCTCGGAAGCCAGCCCCAGCATTTT. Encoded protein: CASSNRLGSQPQHF.